Below are 21 T cell receptor beta chains sequenced from a single sample in a study of T cell responses to AZD1222 COVID-19 vaccine. Only in-frame clones appear in the TCRdb table, and some are missing; sequencing was by immunoSEQ multiplex PCR. Altogether 100,000 to 150,000 clones are present, roughly 90% being singletons, with the ten largest covering approximately 6.8%. Material: peripheral blood, obtained on day 0 of AZD1222 vaccination. These receptors came from an adult in good health.

The genes are TRBV3-1 (or the pseudogene TRBV3-2) and TRBJ2-5, with D perhaps matching TRBD2 (5 bases). The CDR3 is made up of 13 amino acids. In germline, CDR1 is LGHDT, CDR2 YNNKEL (reference sequence). V dropped 8 bases and J dropped 5 bases, with 15 bases sitting between them. The CDR3 here is CASCFGVAETQYF. The CDR3 region has the DNA TGTGCCAGCTGCTTCGGGGTTGCGGAGACCCAGTACTTC.

The chain links TRBV14 to TRBJ1-2; weak D call: TRBD1 (6 bases). The CDR3 covers 14 residues. V lost 1 base and J lost 8, with 14 bases in between. The germline gives CDR1 SGHDN, CDR2 FVKESK. CDR3 sequence reads: CASSQVTGAGGYTF. The CDR3 DNA follows: TGTGCCAGCAGCCAAGTTACGGGGGCCGGCGGCTACACCTTC. The complete variable domain, with remaining parts taken from reference TRBV14 and TRBJ1-2, reads EAGVTQFPSHSVIEKGQTVTLRCDPISGHDNLYWYRRVMGKEIKFLLHFVKESKQDESGMPNNRFLAERTGGTYSTLKVQPAELEDSGVYFCASSQVTGAGGYTFGSGTRLTVV.

The V gene is TRBV10-3, the J gene TRBJ2-3; tentatively, D is TRBD1 (6 bases). Trimming left V 3 bases short and J 4 bases short, with 14 bases between. Germline-derived CDR1 and CDR2 are ENHRY and SYGVKD. This CDR3 region has 15 residues. Written as DNA, the CDR3 is TGTGCCATCAGTGACTGGCAGGGGTATTCAGATACGCAGTATTTT. It yields the protein CAISDWQGYSDTQYF.

The chain employs TRBV30 and TRBJ1-2; possible D gene TRBD1, 6 bases. The CDR3 is 14 residues long. Germline V gives CDR1 GTSNPN, CDR2 SVGIG (reference sequence). Trimming left V 5 bases short and J 2 bases short, with 15 bases between. As DNA, the CDR3 is TGTGCCTGGTCGCGAGGGACACAAAACTATGGCTACACCTTC. Amino acids: CAWSRGTQNYGYTF.

V usage is TRBV7-8 and J usage is TRBJ2-7; unclear D gene. The CDR3 totals 14 residues. The germline CDR1 and CDR2 sequences are SGHVS and FQNEAQ. V dropped 5 bases and J dropped 3 bases, with 14 bases sitting between them. In DNA form, the CDR3 reads TGTGCCAGCAGCCAAACTGGGAACAGCTACGAGCAGTACTTC. It specifies CASSQTGNSYEQYF.

The chain recombines TRBV15 with TRBJ2-1; no clear D gene. Trimming removed 8 bases at V and 0 bases at J, with 11 bases between. CDR3 size: 14 residues. Germline lookup yields CDR1 LNHNV and CDR2 YYDKDF (reference sequence). For the CDR3, the DNA is TGTGCCACCGCGCGCAGTAGCTCCTACAATGAGCAGTTCTTC. It encodes CATARSSSYNEQFF.

The V call is TRBV6-1, the J call TRBJ1-5; possible D gene TRBD1, 6 bases. This CDR3 contains 15 residues. V shed 2 bases and J shed 8 bases, with 16 bases lying between them. Germline values: CDR1 MNHNS, CDR2 SASEGT. This CDR3 is CASSEQGQMYKPQHF. CDR3 DNA sequence: TGTGCCAGCAGTGAACAAGGACAGATGTATAAGCCCCAGCATTTT.

This rearrangement joins TRBV3-1 (or the pseudogene TRBV3-2) to TRBJ1-5; TRBD1 is a possible D gene (5 bases). This CDR3 is 14 amino acids long. Trimming removed 0 bases from V and 6 bases from J, with 9 bases in between. The germline V gene has CDR1 LGHDT and CDR2 YNNKEL (reference sequence). The CDR3 nucleotides are TGTGCCAGCAGCCAAGATCCGGGGGTTCAGCCCCAGCATTTT. Protein: CASSQDPGVQPQHF.

This sequence joins TRBV27 and TRBJ2-3, with TRBD2 identical over 11 bases. The CDR3 is 18 amino acids. The germline V gene encodes CDR1 MNHEY and CDR2 SMNVEV (reference sequence). The junction had 13 bases not matched to a gene; V was cut back by 6 bases and J by 2 bases. Here the CDR3 reads CASSPDLAGGTVTDTQYF. The CDR3 nucleotides are TGTGCCAGCAGCCCAGACCTAGCGGGGGGTACCGTCACAGATACGCAGTATTTT.

The chain combines TRBV7-9 with TRBJ2-3; D is possibly TRBD1 (6 bases). The length of the CDR3 is 18 residues. With 5 bases removed from V and 0 bases from J, the gap between germline ends came to 21 bases. Germline CDR1 SEHNR, CDR2 FQNEAQ (reference sequence). CDR3: CASSVRTVQTPSTDTQYF. In DNA, the CDR3 is TGTGCCAGCAGCGTACGGACAGTCCAAACACCTAGCACAGATACGCAGTATTTT.

This clone was observed a handful of times. The chain uses TRBV6-2 or TRBV6-3 and TRBJ1-3, with D hard to call. CDR3 size: 14 residues. Between the trimmed V and J ends, which lost 2 bases and 1 base, there was a span of 6 bases. Germline V lookup: CDR1 MNHEY, CDR2 SVGEGT. DNA for the CDR3: TGTGCCAGCAGTTACCCCCCGTCTGGAAACACCATATATTTT. It yields the protein CASSYPPSGNTIYF.

The rearrangement links TRBV5-4 to TRBJ1-2; D unclear. V lost 0 bases, J lost 6 bases, and 18 bases lay in between. CDR1 and CDR2 (germline): SGHNT, YYREEE (reference sequence). The CDR3 sequence is 16 residues long. In DNA form, the CDR3 reads TGTGCCAGCAGCTTGGACACTATTTTGCACCGTGATGGCTACACCTTC. Protein: CASSLDTILHRDGYTF.

The gene calls are TRBV10-1 and TRBJ1-2; D is perhaps TRBD1 (5 bases). The ends were cut back, 3 bases at V and 8 bases at J, with 13 bases in the middle. CDR3 length: 13 amino acids. Germline lookup yields CDR1 WNHNN and CDR2 SYGVQD (reference sequence). CDR3 sequence (DNA): TGCGCCAGCAGTGACCAGGGAGGAAGGGGCTACACCTTC. Its protein product is CASSDQGGRGYTF.

This chain joins TRBV4-2 and TRBJ2-5; D may match TRBD1 or TRBD2 (5 bases each). The CDR3 contains 15 residues. The V end lost 1 base, the J end lost 3 bases, and 12 bases lay between the germline ends. Germline V lookup: CDR1 LGHNA, CDR2 YNFKEQ. The CDR3: CASSQGFRGEETQYF. The CDR3, as DNA: TGTGCCAGCAGCCAAGGGTTCCGGGGCGAAGAGACCCAGTACTTC.

The chain employs TRBV5-1 and TRBJ2-2; 11 nucleotides agree with TRBD2. The germline CDR1 and CDR2 sequences are SGHRS and YFSETQ. CDR3 length equals 14 residues. The V and J ends lost 4 bases and 6 bases, in that order; junction bases with no gene match: 2. CDR3 sequence: CASSLAGGSGELFF. In DNA form, the CDR3 reads TGCGCCAGCAGCCTAGCGGGGGGATCCGGGGAGCTGTTTTTT.

This chain links TRBV20-1 with TRBJ1-6, with D uncertain. CDR1 is DFQATT and CDR2 is SNEGSKA in the germline V gene (reference sequence). The CDR3 spans 11 residues. V was pared by 4 bases and J by 14 bases, with 12 bases between. CDR3 sequence reads: CSAIDNVSLHF. DNA of the CDR3: TGCAGTGCTATAGACAACGTCTCCCTCCACTTT.

The rearrangement links TRBV7-8 to TRBJ1-1, with 7 bases identical to TRBD1. There are 14 residues in the CDR3. V shed 1 base and J 5 bases; nucleotides not matched to a gene: 4. Germline loops: CDR1 SGHVS, CDR2 FQNEAQ. CDR3 region: CASSLDRGGTEAFF. The CDR3 DNA reads as TGTGCCAGCAGCTTAGACAGGGGCGGGACTGAAGCTTTCTTT.

There are a few counts of this clone. The V and J genes are TRBV6-5 and TRBJ1-2, with a possible D match to TRBD1 (6 bases). Trimming pared 5 bases from V and 4 bases from J, leaving 11 bases between. Per the germline V gene, CDR1 is MNHEY and CDR2 is SVGAGI. This CDR3 is 13 amino acids long. CDR3 sequence: CASSTDSSYGYTF. CDR3 in DNA: TGTGCCAGCAGTACGGACAGCTCCTATGGCTACACCTTC.

The rearrangement links TRBV7-2 to TRBJ1-6; D is ambiguous. Germline-derived CDR1 and CDR2 are SGHTA and FQGNSA. The CDR3 is 16 residues long. V lost 5 bases to trimming and J lost 5 bases, with 16 bases between them. CDR3 in amino acids: CASSAPHPPNNSPLHF. CDR3 bases: TGTGCCAGCAGCGCCCCCCACCCACCCAATAATTCACCCCTCCACTTT. The full variable domain, completed using reference TRBV7-2 and TRBJ1-6, is GAGVSQSPSNKVTEKGKDVELRCDPISGHTALYWYRQSLGQGLEFLIYFQGNSAPDKSGLPSDRFSAERTGGSVSTLTIQRTQQEDSAVYLCASSAPHPPNNSPLHFGNGTRLTVT.

The chain carries TRBV24-1 and TRBJ2-3, with 13 bases identical to TRBD2. V lost 3 bases, J lost 4 bases, and 3 bases stayed unmatched. Germline CDR1 KGHDR, CDR2 SFDVKD. This CDR3 has 16 residues. As DNA, the CDR3 is TGTGCCACCAGTGATCCGACTAGCGGGGGGCCAGATACGCAGTATTTT. As protein: CATSDPTSGGPDTQYF.

This clone occurred a few times. This chain uses TRBV7-2 with TRBJ1-2, with 8 bases fitting TRBD1. The CDR3 has 14 residues. CDR1 and CDR2 from the germline V gene are SGHTA and FQGNSA. With 3 bases clipped from V and 12 bases from J, the junction kept 12 bases outside the gene matches. This CDR3 reads CASSFGDRGGQDTF. As DNA, the CDR3 is TGTGCCAGCAGCTTCGGCGACAGGGGAGGACAAGACACCTTC. The full variable domain, with the rest looked up from reference TRBV7-2 and TRBJ1-2, is GAGVSQSPSNKVTEKGKDVELRCDPISGHTALYWYRQSLGQGLEFLIYFQGNSAPDKSGLPSDRFSAERTGGSVSTLTIQRTQQEDSAVYLCASSFGDRGGQDTFGSGTRLTVV.